Listed here is a single T cell receptor beta chain. Its antigen is currently unknown. These data belong to a study of PD-1 blockade in classical Hodgkin lymphoma. Findings and caveats of the study: Complete responders' diversity at baseline resembled that of newly diagnosed patients.

The V end lost 2 bases, the J end lost 4 bases, and 11 bases lay between the germline ends. Germline-derived CDR1 and CDR2 are SEHNR and FQNEAQ (reference sequence). The CDR3 totals 15 residues. The time point was: cycle 4 day 1 (C4D1), after 6 weeks of nivolumab. No patient escaped relapse after autologous stem cell transplantation, and brentuximab vedotin exposure varied. Best response was recorded as complete response, partial response or progressive disease. Method: immunoSEQ multiplex PCR; TCRdb's copy keeps in-frame clones and lacks some. The profile shows 64,000 or so clones, around nine tenths of them singletons.

This rearrangement joins TRBV7-9 to TRBJ2-2; no reliable D call. The clonotype was recovered from a human donor with classical Hodgkin lymphoma. The source was peripheral blood mononuclear cells (PBMCs), collected before the fourth cycle of nivolumab. The CDR3 DNA reads as TGTGCCAGCAGCTTATCTTCCCCCTTCACCGGGGAGCTGTTTTTT. Encoded protein: CASSLSSPFTGELFF.